The next 17 T cell receptor beta chains were all read from a single sample in a study of tumor-infiltrating lymphocytes in primary liver carcinoma. A constant-region primer served to make TCR beta cDNA from about 500 ng total RNA. Three-round nested multiplex PCR performed with slightly modified ARM-PCR produced the TCR beta libraries. The opening two PCR rounds, roughly 11 cycles each, paired TRBV1-TRBV30 forward primers with a C-beta reverse primer. TCRdb used MiXCR to reprocess the multiplex PCR reads, holding one entry per CDR3 protein. The table has 110,000 or so distinct CDR3 sequences, approximately 80% seen once; the top ten hold approximately 20%. Co-extraction yielded RNA and DNA from around 20-30 mg of unsorted bulk tissue. The sample was liver tumor tissue from sampling region 3. Subset described: tumor region T3, left-lateral pole. All receptors come from a man between 35 and 55 years old with primary liver carcinoma and hepatitis B virus infection.

About this clonotype: This CDR3 is missing its conserved last phenylalanine or tryptophan, likely due to a read error. This chain uses TRBV4-2 with TRBJ2-7; TRBD2 aligns across 10 bases. CDR1 LGHNA and CDR2 YNFKEQ come from the germline V gene. V trimming: 3 bases; J trimming: 3 bases; junction bases outside the gene matches: 5. The CDR3 consists of 15 residues. CDR3 sequence (DNA): TGTGCCAGCAGCCAGGGTGCTAGCGGGGGCTACGAGCAGTACCTC. Translated: CASSQGASGGYEQYL.

As concerns this clonotype: Its ends do not fully match the called genes, so a read error is possible. The chain links TRBV10-1 to TRBJ2-1; D ambiguous. Germline V gene data show CDR1 as WNHNN and CDR2 as SYGVQD (reference sequence). This CDR3 is built from 13 residues. CDR3 nucleotide sequence: TGCGTCAGCAGTGGGCTGGGAAGGAATGAGCAGTGCTTC. Protein product: CVSSGLGRNEQCF.

This clonotype was recorded many times. The chain links TRBV29-1 to TRBJ2-2; no reliable D call. Germline-derived CDR1 and CDR2 are SQVTM and ANQGSEA. V shed 2 bases and J shed 7 bases, with 8 bases lying between them. This CDR3 has 12 residues. The CDR3 DNA sequence: TGCAGCGTTGAATTACAAAGCGGGGAGCTGTTTTTT. Translation: CSVELQSGELFF.

Comments on this clonotype: A read error may explain this, as a much larger clone is one base away. The chain links TRBV28 to TRBJ1-4; 8 bases are shared with TRBD1. The CDR3 has 15 residues. In germline, CDR1 is MDHEN, CDR2 SYDVKM. V lost 5 bases and J lost 11; bases outside the gene matches: 13. DNA for the CDR3: TGTGCCAGCAGTACAACAGGGGGGATCTACGACAAACTGTTTTTT. It translates to CASSTTGGIYDKLFF.

Ten or more counts support this clonotype. The chain has TRBV7-9 and TRBJ2-5; 9 nucleotides align to TRBD2. The CDR3 sequence is 14 residues long. The J segment lost 4 bases and the V segment lost 1 base, leaving 1 base of the junction unmatched. Germline V gene sequence: CDR1 SEHNR, CDR2 FQNEAQ (reference sequence). Here the CDR3 DNA reads TGTGCCAGCAGCTTAGTAGCGGGAGTAGAGACCCAGTACTTC. Translated: CASSLVAGVETQYF.

As for this clonotype: This sequence may be a read error, since a much larger clone differs from it by one base. The J gene is TRBJ2-1, the V gene TRBV20-1, with 8 bases that match TRBD1. The junction had 9 bases not matched to a gene; V was cut back by 7 bases and J by 4 bases. The germline gives CDR1 DFQATT, CDR2 SNEGSKA (reference sequence). This CDR3 comprises 14 residues. CDR3 nucleotide sequence: TGCAGTGTCAGGGGGCAGGGAGATTACAATGAGCAGTTCTTC. Translating it yields CSVRGQGDYNEQFF.

This clonotype was detected once. A junction end diverges from the germline sequence, so it may reflect a read error. This rearrangement joins TRBV6-4 to TRBJ2-3; TRBD1 agrees at 11 bases. CDR1 and CDR2 (germline): MRHNA, SNTAGT. The CDR3 consists of 14 residues. CDR3 DNA sequence: TGTGCCATCAGTGAGGGGACAGGGGGAGATACGCGGTATTTT. Protein product: CAISEGTGGDTRYF.

A remark on this clonotype: One end of the junction fails to match germline, which may point to a read error. The chain combines TRBV11-3 with TRBJ2-2; the match to TRBD2 covers 7 bases. CDR1 and CDR2 (germline): SGHNT, YENEEA. The CDR3 totals 16 residues. In DNA form, the CDR3 reads TGTGTCAGCAGCCCCGGACTAGTGGGCTACACCGGGGATCTGTTTTTT. Protein: CVSSPGLVGYTGDLFF.

About this clonotype itself: Possible read error: a much larger clone is one base away. Without the conserved terminal phenylalanine or tryptophan, this CDR3 likely stems from a read error. The chain is built from TRBV4-3 and TRBJ2-7, with D unresolved. The CDR3 loop spans 12 amino acids. CDR1 is LGHNA and CDR2 is YSLEER in the germline V gene. V lost 3 bases, J lost 0 bases, and 3 bases lay in between. DNA of the CDR3: TGCGCCAGCAGCCACAGCTCCTACGAGCAGTACTTA. The encoded protein is CASSHSSYEQYL.

As concerns this clonotype: The junction departs from the called germline gene at one end, perhaps through a read error. V is TRBV11-3 and J is TRBJ2-1; D is possibly TRBD2 (6 bases). This CDR3 region has 16 residues. Germline CDR1 reads SGHNT; CDR2 reads YENEEA. The CDR3 protein is CASSHDSGSGHCEQLF. The CDR3 nucleotides read TGTGCCAGCAGCCACGATAGCGGAAGCGGGCACTGTGAGCAGTTGTTC.

The rearrangement uses TRBV12-3 or TRBV12-4 and TRBJ2-1; 13 bases line up with TRBD2. Losses at the gene ends were 9 bases for V and 6 bases for J; bases not matched to a gene: 5. There are 14 residues in the CDR3. The CDR3 here is CASMTSGRFNEQFF. The DNA for the CDR3 is TGTGCCAGTATGACTAGCGGGAGGTTCAATGAGCAGTTCTTC.

This clonotype has just one count. The rearrangement uses TRBV12-3 or TRBV12-4 and TRBJ2-1; 8 nucleotides agree with TRBD1. V gave up 7 bases and J gave up 9 bases; unmatched junction bases: 14. The CDR3 consists of 15 residues. The CDR3 DNA reads as TGTGCCAGCACCCTGATGGGACAGGCGGGAAGTGAGCAGTTCTTC. It specifies CASTLMGQAGSEQFF.

The table lists this clonotype with a count of one. Relative to the germline gene, one junction end is altered; a read error may explain this. The chain employs TRBV6-1 and TRBJ1-2; D is ambiguous. The CDR3 consists of 14 residues. Per germline, CDR1 MNHNS and CDR2 SASEGT. In nucleotides, the CDR3 is TGTGCCAGCAGTGAGACCGGCGGTCTCTATGGCCACACCTTC. This translates into CASSETGGLYGHTF.

The gene calls are TRBV10-2 and TRBJ2-7; D may correspond to TRBD1 or TRBD2 (5 bases each). CDR3 size: 13 residues. Germline V CDR1 and CDR2: WSHSY, SAAADI. V dropped 8 bases and J dropped 5 bases, with 16 bases sitting between them. The DNA for the CDR3 is TGCGCCAGCCGGGATAGGGGTAACGACGAGCAGTACTTC. Its protein product is CASRDRGNDEQYF.

The genes are TRBV6-6 and TRBJ2-1; 8 nucleotides match TRBD2. The junction had 15 bases not matched to a gene; V was cut back by 0 bases and J by 8 bases. CDR1 is MNHNY and CDR2 is SVGAGI in the germline V gene (reference sequence). The length of the CDR3 is 18 residues. The CDR3 nucleotides are TGTGCCAGCAGTTACTCGACTGGGGGGACTAGTCGGCTGGATGAGCAGTTCTTC. This encodes CASSYSTGGTSRLDEQFF.

This clonotype was detected once. A single base separates this from a much larger clone, so it may be a read error. Likely a read error: the CDR3 ends without its conserved phenylalanine or tryptophan. The DNA is omitted, as the CDR3 cannot be located on it reliably, and the CDR3 follows TCRdb's listing. This chain connects TRBV21-1 to TRBJ1-5; the table's D call TRBD1 went unverified against the DNA. TRBV21-1 is recorded as a pseudogene. The CDR3 length is 15 residues, termini included. The CDR3: CASRVERGGNQPQHV.

As for this clonotype: No conserved phenylalanine or tryptophan is present at the end of the CDR3, so a read error is the likely explanation. The genes are TRBV6-6 and TRBJ2-7; 11 nucleotides agree with TRBD2. This CDR3 contains 16 residues. Per germline, CDR1 MNHNY and CDR2 SVGAGI (reference sequence). V lost 7 bases and J lost 8; bases outside the gene matches: 16. DNA of the CDR3: TGTGCCAGCACCCCACTCTTAGCGGGAGGGAGAAACAAGCAGTACTAC. Protein: CASTPLLAGGRNKQYY.